This T cell receptor beta chain was retrieved from a study of OX40 agonist ivuxolimab in advanced cancers. Patients were ruled out by autoimmune disease history or systemic immunosuppression. General study results and limits: Among T cells, CD8+ cells averaged more expanded clones than CD4+ cells.

Comments on this clone: Its antigen is as yet unknown. Distinct nucleotide sequences in the sample also encode this CDR3.

Trimming at V came to 3 bases and at J to 5 bases, leaving 1 base not matched to a gene. The CDR3 is made up of 14 amino acids. The germline V gene encodes CDR1 KGHSH and CDR2 LQKENI. Measured with immunoSEQ multiplex PCR; TCRdb has only the in-frame clones, and not every one. There are 100,000 or so clones in the sample; 90% occur only once, and approximately 0.3% lies in the top ten. The sequence came from an adult with an advanced solid tumor such as melanoma, head and neck, liver or kidney cancer. The chain couples TRBV18 to TRBJ1-4; 9 nucleotides agree with TRBD1. The sample was CD4+ or CD8+ T cells sorted from blood, taken in a trial of the OX40 agonist ivuxolimab. CDR3 region: CASSPGQGNEKLFF. CDR3 sequence (DNA): TGTGCCAGCTCACCGGGACAGGGAAATGAAAAACTGTTTTTT.